These 26 T cell receptor beta chains originate from one sample sequenced in a study of cytomegalovirus exposure and HLA in healthy donors. Assay: immunoSEQ multiplex PCR; the TCRdb copy retains only in-frame clones and omits some. The profile covers more than 90,000 clones, with approximately 95% appearing a single time and approximately 1.1% taken by the ten largest. Sequenced: PBMCs. These receptor sequences come from a woman in her twenties or thirties in good health and CMV-seropositive.

This clone has only one observation. The gene calls are TRBV7-9 and TRBJ2-1; 7 nucleotides align to TRBD1. With 4 bases clipped from V and 8 bases from J, the junction kept 2 bases outside the gene matches. CDR3 length equals 12 residues. Germline values: CDR1 SEHNR, CDR2 FQNEAQ (reference sequence). The chain's CDR3 is CASSSQGDEQFF. As DNA, the CDR3 is TGTGCCAGCAGCTCGCAGGGGGATGAGCAGTTCTTC.

This clone occurred a few times. V and J are TRBV28 and TRBJ1-5; the match to TRBD1 covers 9 bases. Germline V CDR1 and CDR2: MDHEN, SYDVKM. Trimming cost V 8 bases and J 1 base; bases outside gene matches: 12. The length of the CDR3 is 17 residues. The chain's CDR3 is CASYRQGGGKSNQPQHF. The CDR3 nucleotides are TGTGCCAGCTACCGACAGGGGGGCGGAAAGAGCAATCAGCCCCAGCATTTT.

V gene TRBV7-6 combines with J gene TRBJ2-1, with D tentatively TRBD2 (6 bases). The CDR3 is 13 residues long. Trimming took 2 bases from V and 8 from J, leaving 10 bases between them. CDR1 is SGHVS, CDR2 FNYEAQ, per germline. CDR3 sequence reads: CASSLSGEDEQFF. CDR3 sequence (DNA): TGTGCCAGCAGCTTATCGGGAGAGGATGAGCAGTTCTTC.

The rearrangement uses TRBV7-2 and TRBJ2-7; 14 nucleotides match TRBD2. The V and J ends lost 0 bases and 2 bases, in that order; junction bases with no gene match: 3. Germline V gene data show CDR1 as SGHTA and CDR2 as FQGNSA. This CDR3 has 17 amino acids. The CDR3 DNA sequence: TGTGCCAGCAGCTTAGCCACGACTAGCGGGAGGGCCTACGAGCAGTACTTC. The encoded protein is CASSLATTSGRAYEQYF.

The V and J genes are TRBV29-1 and TRBJ1-3, with TRBD1 identical over 10 bases. CDR1 SQVTM and CDR2 ANQGSEA come from the germline V gene. V dropped 1 base and J dropped 2; count of bases not matched to a gene: 5. The CDR3 is made up of 16 amino acids. This chain's CDR3 is CSVEAGDRGAGNTIYF. CDR3 nucleotide sequence: TGCAGCGTTGAAGCAGGGGACAGGGGAGCTGGAAACACCATATATTTT.

V gene TRBV28 combines with J gene TRBJ1-2; tentatively, D is TRBD1 (5 bases). The V gene lost 6 bases and the J gene lost 7 bases, with 12 bases spanning the gap. The CDR3 is made up of 12 amino acids. Germline assignment: CDR1 MDHEN and CDR2 SYDVKM. The DNA of the CDR3 is TGTGCCAGCAGGGATTGGAGGGGTGGCTACACCTTC. Residues: CASRDWRGGYTF.

This clone was picked up one time. The chain combines TRBV15 with TRBJ2-5; a possible D gene is TRBD1 (5 bases). The germline CDR1 and CDR2 sequences are LNHNV and YYDKDF (reference sequence). The CDR3 runs to 15 residues. The V gene lost 1 base and the J gene lost 5 bases, with 14 bases spanning the gap. CDR3 protein: CATSRVGPARETQYF. In nucleotides, the CDR3 is TGTGCCACCAGCAGAGTGGGGCCTGCCCGGGAGACCCAGTACTTC.

The chain links TRBV13 to TRBJ1-5; D ambiguous. The CDR3 has 14 residues. Trimming cost V 0 bases and J 0 bases, with 3 bases left between them. Germline CDR1 reads PRHDT; CDR2 reads FYEKMQ (reference sequence). CDR3: CASSLGGSNQPQHF. The CDR3 bases are TGTGCCAGCAGCTTAGGCGGTAGCAATCAGCCCCAGCATTTT.

V and J are TRBV11-3 and TRBJ2-1; 7 bases are a match to TRBD1. This CDR3 has 16 residues. The V gene end was trimmed by 0 bases and the J gene end by 4 bases; junction bases not matched to a gene: 6. The V gene's germline CDR1 is SGHNT and CDR2 YENEEA. CDR3 bases: TGTGCCAGCAGCTTAGATCCGGGACAGACATACAATGAGCAGTTCTTC. Translated: CASSLDPGQTYNEQFF.

The chain recombines TRBV6-1 with TRBJ1-5; unclear D gene. V lost 5 bases to trimming and J lost 0 bases, with 5 bases between them. The CDR3 totals 13 residues. Germline-derived CDR1 and CDR2 are MNHNS and SASEGT. CDR3 bases: TGTGCCAGCAGTCCTTTTAGCAATCAGCCCCAGCATTTT. Protein sequence: CASSPFSNQPQHF.

The chain combines TRBV19 with TRBJ2-1; D is perhaps TRBD1 (6 bases). CDR1 and CDR2 (germline): LNHDA, SQIVND (reference sequence). Trimming removed 5 bases from V and 6 bases from J, with 20 bases in between. The CDR3 sequence is 16 residues long. The DNA of the CDR3 is TGTGCCAGTAGTTGGGGCTTGGGGGCGCTGAGCAATGAGCAGTTCTTC. Translating it yields CASSWGLGALSNEQFF.

V is TRBV11-2 and J is TRBJ2-6, with 12 bases aligning to TRBD2. The CDR3 covers 19 residues. Trimming cost V 2 bases and J 0 bases; bases outside gene matches: 5. The germline gives CDR1 SGHAT, CDR2 FQNNGV. Here the CDR3 reads CASSLKRLAGVSGANVLTF. The CDR3 coding sequence is TGTGCCAGCAGCTTAAAAAGACTAGCGGGAGTCTCTGGGGCCAACGTCCTGACTTTC.

This chain links TRBV15 with TRBJ1-5; TRBD1 matches at 8 bases. CDR1 and CDR2 from the germline V gene are LNHNV and YYDKDF (reference sequence). CDR3 length: 15 residues. Trimming at V came to 4 bases and at J to 5 bases, leaving 7 bases not matched to a gene. In DNA form, the CDR3 reads TGTGCCACCAGCATTAGGACAGGGAGGCATCAGCCCCAGCATTTT. It is translated as CATSIRTGRHQPQHF.

The V call is TRBV15, the J call TRBJ2-7; TRBD2 matches 7 bases. The CDR3 sequence is 15 residues long. With V trimmed by 4 bases and J by 2 bases, 8 bases remained unmatched. Per germline, CDR1 LNHNV and CDR2 YYDKDF (reference sequence). The CDR3 spells CATSTIDSGTYEQYF. The CDR3 DNA reads TGTGCCACCAGCACCATCGACAGCGGGACCTACGAGCAGTACTTC.

The chain links TRBV7-2 to TRBJ1-2; maybe TRBD1 (6 bases). The CDR3 is 14 amino acids. The V and J ends lost 5 bases and 3 bases respectively, with 13 bases between them. Germline V gives CDR1 SGHTA, CDR2 FQGNSA. The CDR3 spells CASSEGQKYYGYTF. The CDR3, as DNA: TGTGCCAGCAGCGAAGGACAGAAGTACTATGGCTACACCTTC.

The chain uses TRBV6-5 and TRBJ1-2; 9 bases line up with TRBD1. Germline V gene lookup returns CDR1 MNHEY and CDR2 SVGAGI. V trimming: 2 bases; J trimming: 7 bases; junction bases outside the gene matches: 5. The CDR3 length is 14 residues. CDR3 nucleotide sequence: TGTGCCAGCAGTTACCGGGGGACAGGGAGTGGCTACACCTTC. It encodes CASSYRGTGSGYTF.

J is TRBJ2-7 and V is TRBV2; 7 bases match TRBD2. Looked up from germline, CDR1 is SNHLY and CDR2 is FYNNEI. With 7 bases clipped from V and 2 bases from J, the junction kept 14 bases outside the gene matches. The CDR3 covers 16 residues. The CDR3 sequence: CASIPRREARPYEQYF. Written as DNA, the CDR3 is TGTGCCAGCATCCCCCGCCGGGAGGCTAGACCCTACGAGCAGTACTTC.

The chain employs TRBV28 and TRBJ2-5; D not certain. The length of the CDR3 is 12 residues. V gave up 8 bases and J gave up 0 bases, with 7 bases separating them. The V gene's germline CDR1 is MDHEN and CDR2 SYDVKM. The chain's CDR3 is CASAENQETQYF. Written as DNA, the CDR3 is TGTGCCAGCGCGGAGAACCAAGAGACCCAGTACTTC.

The chain carries TRBV10-3 and TRBJ2-1, with 8 bases matching TRBD1. CDR1 and CDR2 from the germline V gene are ENHRY and SYGVKD. V gave up 0 bases and J gave up 5 bases; unmatched junction bases: 6. The CDR3 consists of 16 residues. The CDR3 DNA reads as TGTGCCATCAGTGAGTCGGTGGACAGGGTCCACAATGAGCAGTTCTTC. Amino acids: CAISESVDRVHNEQFF.

Worth noting for this clone: The junction and the germline gene differ at one end; a read error may be behind it. This same CDR3 is encoded by further DNA sequences in the sample. The chain has TRBV5-4 and TRBJ1-4, with 7 nucleotides matching TRBD1. This CDR3 contains 12 residues. CDR1 and CDR2 from the germline V gene are SGHNT and YYREEE (reference sequence). The CDR3 reads CASSWDSEKLFF. The CDR3, as DNA: TGTGCCAGCAGCTGGGACAGCGAAAAACTGTTTTTC. Looking up the rest from reference TRBV5-4 and TRBJ1-4 gives the full variable domain: ETGVTQSPTHLIKTRGQQVTLRCSSQSGHNTVSWYQQALGQGPQFIFQYYREEENGRGNFPPRFSGLQFPNYSSELNVNALELDDSALYLCASSWDSEKLFFGSGTQLSVL.

V gene TRBV28 combines with J gene TRBJ2-1, with D hard to call. The CDR3 has 14 amino acids. Trimming cost V 6 bases and J 4 bases, with 13 bases left between them. CDR1 MDHEN and CDR2 SYDVKM come from the germline V gene. CDR3: CASRESASYNEQFF. The CDR3 DNA follows: TGTGCCAGCAGGGAGAGCGCTTCGTACAATGAGCAGTTCTTC. Full variable domain (rest looked up from reference TRBV28 and TRBJ2-1): DVKVTQSSRYLVKRTGEKVFLECVQDMDHENMFWYRQDPGLGLRLIYFSYDVKMKEKGDIPEGYSVSREKKERFSLILESASTNQTSMYLCASRESASYNEQFFGPGTRLTVL.

V and J are TRBV5-6 and TRBJ2-7, with 9 nucleotides matching TRBD1. This CDR3 region has 14 residues. V gave up 2 bases and J gave up 6 bases; unmatched junction bases: 6. Germline V lookup: CDR1 SGHDT, CDR2 YYEEEE. CDR3 DNA sequence: TGTGCCAGCAGCTTCGGGACAGGGTTAACCGAGCAGTACTTC. Protein product: CASSFGTGLTEQYF.

V is TRBV19 and J is TRBJ1-5, with D hard to call. In germline, CDR1 is LNHDA, CDR2 SQIVND (reference sequence). The CDR3 sequence is 12 residues long. The germline V and J ends were trimmed by 10 bases and 5 bases, with 12 bases remaining between them. CDR3 loop: CATDLGHQPQHF. The CDR3 coding sequence is TGTGCCACCGACCTGGGCCATCAGCCCCAGCATTTT.

With respect to this clone: An end of the junction does not agree with germline; a read error may underlie this. The sample contains more than one DNA sequence encoding this CDR3. Written as DNA, the CDR3 is TGCGCCAGCAGCCAAGCGTTTCGGGGAAAACTGTTTTTT. Encoded protein: CASSQAFRGKLFF. The chain joins TRBV14 to TRBJ1-4; D is ambiguous. The CDR3 is 13 residues long. Germline-derived CDR1 and CDR2 are SGHDN and FVKESK.

This chain uses TRBV28 with TRBJ1-5, with TRBD1 as a possible D gene (6 bases). Trimming stripped 2 bases from V and 7 bases from J, with 9 bases between. The CDR3 runs to 13 residues. Germline V gene data show CDR1 as MDHEN and CDR2 as SYDVKM. The CDR3 loop reads CASSLVRGQPQHF. In nucleotides, the CDR3 is TGTGCCAGCAGTTTAGTCAGGGGACAGCCCCAGCATTTT.

The chain joins TRBV29-1 to TRBJ1-1; TRBD1 is a possible D gene (6 bases). Germline CDR1 is SQVTM and CDR2 is ANQGSEA. The CDR3 sequence is 12 residues long. Trimming took off 0 bases at V and 10 bases at J, with 12 bases between the two ends. The CDR3 loop is CSVEDRVRGAFF. Written as DNA, the CDR3 is TGCAGCGTTGAAGATAGGGTCAGGGGAGCTTTCTTT.